Below are 8 T cell receptor beta chains sequenced from a single sample in a study of shared clonotypes between healthy human individuals. Measured with immunoSEQ multiplex PCR; TCRdb has only the in-frame clones, and not every one. The repertoire holds about 450,000 clones, roughly 80% seen once, with 13% in the top ten. Material for sequencing was PBMCs. Receptors originate from a woman in her thirties or forties in good health. Some clones in this sample may be carry-over from other donors' samples.

The chain employs TRBV27 and TRBJ2-5; 12 nucleotides line up with TRBD2. Germline V gene lookup returns CDR1 MNHEY and CDR2 SMNVEV (reference sequence). With 4 bases clipped from V and 4 bases from J, the junction kept 10 bases outside the gene matches. The CDR3 is 17 residues long. The CDR3: CASSSHPTSGRVETQYF. The CDR3 DNA follows: TGTGCCAGCAGTTCCCACCCGACTAGCGGGAGAGTAGAGACCCAGTACTTC.

Notes on this clone: One end of the junction does not line up with germline, which may come from a read error. This chain uses TRBV6-1 with TRBJ1-5, with TRBD1 matching 7 bases. Germline CDR1 is MNHNS and CDR2 is SASEGT. The CDR3 contains 15 residues. For the CDR3, the DNA is TGTGCCAGCAGGGGACAGTATCCCCTTAATCAACCCCAGCATTTT. This translates into CASRGQYPLNQPQHF.

This clone showed up just a few times. The V and J genes are TRBV2 and TRBJ1-1, with D maybe TRBD1 (5 bases). Trimming cost V 3 bases and J 0 bases, with 11 bases left between them. The CDR3 spans 15 residues. The germline CDR1 and CDR2 sequences are SNHLY and FYNNEI. CDR3 sequence (DNA): TGTGCCAGCAGTGACCAGGGTACGATGAACACTGAAGCTTTCTTT. It translates to CASSDQGTMNTEAFF.

The chain combines TRBV5-1 with TRBJ2-3, with D possibly called TRBD1 or TRBD2 (5 bases each). The V gene lost 4 bases and the J gene lost 2 bases, with 14 bases spanning the gap. The CDR3 extends over 15 amino acids. Germline lookup yields CDR1 SGHRS and CDR2 YFSETQ. CDR3 sequence reads: CASSTDGTLTDTQYF. The CDR3 DNA follows: TGCGCCAGCAGCACCGACGGGACGCTCACAGATACGCAGTATTTT.

This chain joins TRBV27 and TRBJ1-6; maybe TRBD1 (6 bases). CDR3 length: 16 residues. Trimming took off 5 bases at V and 9 bases at J, with 20 bases between the two ends. The V gene's germline CDR1 is MNHEY and CDR2 SMNVEV (reference sequence). CDR3 DNA sequence: TGTGCCAGCAGTCAACCCCTAGACAGGAGCCTTTCACCCCTCCACTTT. This translates into CASSQPLDRSLSPLHF.

This rearrangement joins TRBV29-1 to TRBJ1-1; D may be TRBD1 (5 bases). The CDR3 totals 13 residues. Germline values: CDR1 SQVTM, CDR2 ANQGSEA. Trimming stripped 1 base from V and 10 bases from J, with 16 bases between. The DNA of the CDR3 is TGCAGCGTTGAAGCAGATGCGGGGGTTCGAGCTTTCTTT. Translated: CSVEADAGVRAFF.

The chain uses TRBV9 and TRBJ2-7; D remains ambiguous. The CDR3 spans 13 residues. V lost 0 bases and J 5 bases, leaving 9 bases between the germline ends. Per germline, CDR1 SGDLS and CDR2 YYNGEE. CDR3 sequence reads: CASSVGAGDEQYF. The CDR3 DNA reads as TGTGCCAGCAGCGTAGGGGCTGGCGACGAGCAGTACTTC.

The chain recombines TRBV7-9 with TRBJ2-7; 8 bases are a match to TRBD1. The CDR3 loop spans 15 amino acids. The germline V gene encodes CDR1 SEHNR and CDR2 FQNEAQ (reference sequence). V lost 1 base, J lost 3 bases, and 5 bases stayed unmatched. Here the CDR3 reads CASSLGGGQGYEQYF. CDR3 sequence (DNA): TGTGCCAGCAGCTTAGGTGGCGGACAGGGCTACGAGCAGTACTTC.